Below are 28 T cell receptor beta chains sequenced from a single sample in a study of shared clonotypes between healthy human individuals. Data came from immunoSEQ multiplex PCR; TCRdb stores just in-frame clones and leaves some out. Of roughly 2.1 million clones listed, roughly 91% are singletons. CD45RO negativity and positive selection for CCR7 defined naive CD8 cells, a population that excluded terminally differentiated effector memory CD45RA+ cells. The sequenced material came from naive CD8+ T cells from PBMCs. All receptors come from a young man in good health. Some clones in this sample may be carry-over from other donors' samples.

The chain links TRBV5-6 to TRBJ2-7, with 7 nucleotides matching TRBD1. The CDR3 covers 13 residues. J was trimmed by 4 bases and V by 4 bases; bases with no gene match: 5. In germline, CDR1 is SGHDT, CDR2 YYEEEE. The CDR3 bases are TGTGCCAGCAGCACGGACAGGTTATACGAGCAGTACTTC. This sequence encodes CASSTDRLYEQYF.

The chain uses TRBV29-1 and TRBJ2-1, with TRBD2 identical over 16 bases. J gave up 1 base and V 3 bases, and 6 bases lay outside the gene matches. This CDR3 has 18 amino acids. Germline V lookup: CDR1 SQVTM, CDR2 ANQGSEA. The CDR3 sequence: CSVEGLAGGFLSYNEQFF. Here the CDR3 DNA reads TGCAGCGTTGAGGGACTAGCGGGAGGGTTCTTATCCTACAATGAGCAGTTCTTC.

This chain connects TRBV27 to TRBJ2-5; D possibly corresponds to TRBD2 (7 bases). Germline V lookup: CDR1 MNHEY, CDR2 SMNVEV (reference sequence). There are 14 residues in the CDR3. V gave up 6 bases and J gave up 5 bases, with 16 bases separating them. The CDR3 loop is CASSLRGGDETQYF. The CDR3 DNA sequence: TGTGCCAGCAGCCTTAGAGGGGGGGATGAGACCCAGTACTTC.

This chain uses TRBV7-6 with TRBJ2-1; 9 nucleotides align to TRBD2. Looked up from germline, CDR1 is SGHVS and CDR2 is FNYEAQ. Germline trimming cut 2 bases from V and 0 bases from J; bases unmatched to any gene: 5. The CDR3 loop spans 17 amino acids. The CDR3 here is CASSLLAGAASYNEQFF. CDR3 DNA: TGTGCCAGCAGCTTATTAGCGGGAGCTGCCTCCTACAATGAGCAGTTCTTC.

This clone was counted a single time. This chain connects TRBV27 to TRBJ1-2; D is uncertain. Per the germline V gene, CDR1 is MNHEY and CDR2 is SMNVEV (reference sequence). V was cut by 5 bases and J by 4 bases, with 2 bases left in between. The CDR3 consists of 10 residues. The CDR3, as DNA: TGTGCCAGCAGTCGCTATGGCTACACCTTC. Residues: CASSRYGYTF.

The chain uses TRBV5-6 and TRBJ2-5; D is possibly TRBD2 (6 bases). Trimming cost V 2 bases and J 7 bases, with 21 bases left between them. This CDR3 spans 16 amino acids. Germline V lookup: CDR1 SGHDT, CDR2 YYEEEE. The DNA of the CDR3 is TGTGCCAGCAGCTTCACCCAATCTGGAGGGCGAGGGACCCAGTACTTC. It yields the protein CASSFTQSGGRGTQYF. Full variable domain (missing parts from reference TRBV5-6 and TRBJ2-5): DAGVTQSPTHLIKTRGQQVTLRCSPKSGHDTVSWYQQALGQGPQFIFQYYEEEERQRGNFPDRFSGHQFPNYSSELNVNALLLGDSALYLCASSFTQSGGRGTQYFGPGTRLLVL.

The rearrangement uses TRBV7-8 and TRBJ2-1, with D maybe TRBD2 (6 bases). With 5 bases removed from V and 8 bases from J, the gap between germline ends came to 19 bases. The CDR3 totals 15 residues. Germline CDR1 reads SGHVS; CDR2 reads FQNEAQ. The CDR3 is CASSIWGQWGDEQFF. In DNA form, the CDR3 reads TGTGCCAGCAGCATCTGGGGCCAGTGGGGGGATGAGCAGTTCTTC.

This CDR3 reads CASSVDGGLGYGYTF. DNA for the CDR3: TGTGCCAGCAGCGTAGACGGGGGGCTTGGCTATGGCTACACCTTC. The genes are TRBV9 and TRBJ1-2, with D possibly TRBD1 on 6 matching bases. The CDR3 sequence is 15 residues long. V was trimmed by 0 bases and J by 4 bases, leaving 13 bases between them. From germline, CDR1 is SGDLS and CDR2 YYNGEE.

Turning to this clone: Other nucleotide sequences from this sample produce the same CDR3. The V gene is TRBV10-3, the J gene TRBJ2-1; TRBD2 might be the D (6 bases). The CDR3 extends over 12 amino acids. Deletions cut 6 bases from V and 4 bases from J, with 7 bases between. The germline gives CDR1 ENHRY, CDR2 SYGVKD. The CDR3 DNA sequence: TGTGCCATCAGGGGACTGTACAATGAGCAGTTCTTC. This translates into CAIRGLYNEQFF.

Comments on this clone: Germline is not matched at one junction end, which may reflect a read error. The chain combines TRBV7-2 with TRBJ1-1; D is undetermined. The V gene's germline CDR1 is SGHTA and CDR2 FQGNSA. The CDR3 totals 12 residues. The CDR3 region is CASSIAGFFPFF. DNA for the CDR3: TGTGCCAGCAGCATAGCGGGGTTCTTTCCTTTCTTT.

In this sample, this clone turned up a few times. Distinct nucleotide sequences in the sample also encode this CDR3. The chain has TRBV6-6 and TRBJ1-1; D possibly corresponds to TRBD1 (5 bases). Trimming cost V 2 bases and J 4 bases, with 5 bases left between them. The CDR3 is 12 residues long. Germline CDR1 MNHNY, CDR2 SVGAGI (reference sequence). CDR3 nucleotides: TGTGCCAGCAGTTACGGGGGCACTGAAGCTTTCTTT. This translates into CASSYGGTEAFF.

The genes are TRBV15 and TRBJ2-5, with TRBD2 identical over 8 bases. Germline-derived CDR1 and CDR2 are LNHNV and YYDKDF (reference sequence). V shed 3 bases and J 7 bases; nucleotides not matched to a gene: 1. CDR3 length: 12 residues. The CDR3 DNA follows: TGTGCCACCAGCAGCGGGGGGGGGACCCAGTACTTC. Translated: CATSSGGGTQYF.

This chain links TRBV7-2 with TRBJ2-2, with D perhaps matching TRBD2 (6 bases). Deletions cut 5 bases from V and 2 bases from J, with 18 bases between. CDR1 and CDR2 (germline): SGHTA, FQGNSA. This CDR3 is built from 17 residues. CDR3 sequence (DNA): TGTGCCAGCAGCCCCACCCTGGGACTGCTAAACACCGGGGAGCTGTTTTTT. This gives the protein CASSPTLGLLNTGELFF.

The chain links TRBV29-1 to TRBJ1-1; TRBD1 matches at 7 bases. The CDR3 has 12 amino acids. With 7 bases clipped from V and 8 bases from J, the junction kept 10 bases outside the gene matches. Germline V lookup: CDR1 SQVTM, CDR2 ANQGSEA. CDR3 sequence (DNA): TGCAGCGGCAAGGGGGCGATTGGCGAAGCTTTCTTT. This encodes CSGKGAIGEAFF.

This clone was recorded once. This rearrangement joins TRBV7-2 to TRBJ2-5; 10 bases are shared with TRBD1. J lost 5 bases, V lost 5 bases, and 5 bases had no gene match. The CDR3 consists of 14 residues. In germline, CDR1 is SGHTA, CDR2 FQGNSA. DNA of the CDR3: TGTGCCAGCAGCCGGACAGGGGGTAGGGAGACCCAGTACTTC. Translated: CASSRTGGRETQYF.

The V and J genes are TRBV9 and TRBJ1-1; D is unclear. The germline gives CDR1 SGDLS, CDR2 YYNGEE. V was cut by 2 bases and J by 2 bases, with 13 bases left in between. This CDR3 comprises 15 residues. The CDR3 DNA reads as TGTGCCAGCAGCGTGGATGTGGGCGGAAACACTGAAGCTTTCTTT. Its protein is CASSVDVGGNTEAFF.

The chain combines TRBV2 with TRBJ1-4, with D possibly TRBD1 on 5 matching bases. The CDR3 runs to 13 residues. CDR1 SNHLY and CDR2 FYNNEI come from the germline V gene. V dropped 6 bases and J dropped 4 bases, with 9 bases sitting between them. CDR3 coding DNA: TGTGCCAGCAGCCCGGGGGATAATGAAAAACTGTTTTTT. Amino acid sequence: CASSPGDNEKLFF.

V gene TRBV7-9 combines with J gene TRBJ1-2; D is ambiguous. The germline V and J ends were trimmed by 0 bases and 6 bases, with 14 bases remaining between them. Germline CDR1 reads SEHNR; CDR2 reads FQNEAQ (reference sequence). The CDR3 runs 15 residues. The CDR3 spells CASSLAMVGRNGYTF. For the CDR3, the DNA is TGTGCCAGCAGCTTAGCTATGGTCGGCAGAAATGGCTACACCTTC.

The V and J genes are TRBV27 and TRBJ2-7, with TRBD2 matching 10 bases. Germline lookup yields CDR1 MNHEY and CDR2 SMNVEV (reference sequence). With V trimmed by 5 bases and J by 3 bases, 10 bases remained unmatched. The CDR3 is made up of 16 amino acids. For the CDR3, the DNA is TGTGCCAGCAGTACGAGGACTAGCGGAGAGGACTACGAGCAGTACTTC. Its translation: CASSTRTSGEDYEQYF.

A word on this clone: The sample contains more than one DNA sequence encoding this CDR3. The rearrangement joins TRBV7-9 to TRBJ1-1; D is uncertain. Germline lookup yields CDR1 SEHNR and CDR2 FQNEAQ (reference sequence). The CDR3 spans 12 residues. V dropped 5 bases and J dropped 0 bases, with 4 bases sitting between them. The CDR3 nucleotides read TGTGCCAGCAGCCTGATGAACACTGAAGCTTTCTTT. Protein product: CASSLMNTEAFF. The complete variable domain, with remaining parts taken from reference TRBV7-9 and TRBJ1-1, reads DTGVSQNPRHKITKRGQNVTFRCDPISEHNRLYWYRQTLGQGPEFLTYFQNEAQLEKSRLLSDRFSAERPKGSFSTLEIQRTEQGDSAMYLCASSLMNTEAFFGQGTRLTVV.

Turning to this clone: One end of the junction is discordant with germline, which a read error may explain. The chain has TRBV5-1 and TRBJ1-2; 7 positions agree with TRBD1. The CDR3 contains 14 residues. Germline CDR1 SGHRS, CDR2 YFSETQ. The CDR3 is CASSLSPPINGQEF. The DNA of the CDR3 is TGCGCCAGCAGCTTGTCGCCGCCTATCAATGGACAGGAATTC. The variable domain in full, completed from reference TRBV5-1 and TRBJ1-2, reads KAGVTQTPRYLIKTRGQQVTLSCSPISGHRSVSWYQQTPGQGLQFLFEYFSETQRNKGNFPGRFSGRQFSNSRSEMNVSTLELGDSALYLCASSLSPPINGQEFGSGTRLTVV.

The chain is built from TRBV7-8 and TRBJ2-1; unclear D gene. Trimming cost V 1 base and J 10 bases, with 11 bases left between them. Germline CDR1 SGHVS, CDR2 FQNEAQ. The CDR3 extends over 13 amino acids. The CDR3 sequence is CASSLDVTHEQFF. The CDR3 DNA reads as TGTGCCAGCAGCTTAGATGTGACACACGAGCAGTTCTTC. The full variable domain, in which reference TRBV7-8 and TRBJ2-1 provide the parts outside the CDR3, is GAGVSQSPRYKVAKRGQDVALRCDPISGHVSLFWYQQALGQGPEFLTYFQNEAQLDKSGLPSDRFFAERPEGSVSTLKIQRTQQEDSAVYLCASSLDVTHEQFFGPGTRLTVL.

V gene TRBV9 combines with J gene TRBJ2-1; no clear D gene. V lost 0 bases and J 0 bases, leaving 13 bases between the germline ends. This CDR3 spans 17 amino acids. Germline loops: CDR1 SGDLS, CDR2 YYNGEE. CDR3 sequence: CASSVARTPSSYNEQFF. CDR3 nucleotides: TGTGCCAGCAGCGTAGCTCGTACTCCTAGCTCCTACAATGAGCAGTTCTTC.

This clone was detected only once. V is TRBV6-5 and J is TRBJ1-1; D not certain. Trimming cost V 3 bases and J 4 bases, with 15 bases left between them. Germline V CDR1 and CDR2: MNHEY, SVGAGI. The CDR3 loop spans 15 amino acids. The CDR3 loop reads CASSYGKTRGTEAFF. In DNA, the CDR3 is TGTGCCAGCAGTTATGGTAAGACCCGGGGCACTGAAGCTTTCTTT.

The genes are TRBV2 and TRBJ1-5, with D maybe TRBD1 (5 bases). The CDR3 spans 18 residues. Trimming took off 6 bases at V and 0 bases at J, with 21 bases between the two ends. Germline-derived CDR1 and CDR2 are SNHLY and FYNNEI. The CDR3 here is CASSTPGPHSNSNQPQHF. CDR3 nucleotide sequence: TGTGCCAGCAGCACCCCGGGGCCACACTCTAATAGCAATCAGCCCCAGCATTTT. The whole variable domain, remainder taken from reference TRBV2 and TRBJ1-5, is EPEVTQTPSHQVTQMGQEVILRCVPISNHLYFYWYRQILGQKVEFLVSFYNNEISEKSEIFDDQFSVERPDGSNFTLKIRSTKLEDSAMYFCASSTPGPHSNSNQPQHFGDGTRLSIL.

The J gene is TRBJ2-5, the V gene TRBV7-9; 12 positions agree with TRBD2. CDR3 size: 16 residues. Germline lookup yields CDR1 SEHNR and CDR2 FQNEAQ (reference sequence). The V segment lost 5 bases and the J segment 5 bases; nucleotides outside the gene matches: 9. The DNA for the CDR3 is TGTGCCAGCAGCCGTCGACTAGCGGGAGATGTGGAGACCCAGTACTTC. Protein: CASSRRLAGDVETQYF.

The count of this clone is one. CDR3 residues: CASSFLSEASGYEQYF. CDR3 coding DNA: TGTGCCAGCAGTTTTCTTTCGGAGGCTAGCGGGTACGAGCAGTACTTC. This sequence joins TRBV28 and TRBJ2-7; TRBD2 agrees at 8 bases. Germline-derived CDR1 and CDR2 are MDHEN and SYDVKM. With 3 bases clipped from V and 4 bases from J, the junction kept 11 bases outside the gene matches. The CDR3 sequence is 16 residues long.

The V gene is TRBV6-5, the J gene TRBJ1-3; TRBD1 agrees at 7 bases. The CDR3 covers 16 residues. The V segment lost 0 bases and the J segment 4 bases; nucleotides outside the gene matches: 6. CDR1 and CDR2 from the germline V gene are MNHEY and SVGAGI. The DNA for the CDR3 is TGTGCCAGCAGTTACTCGCGACAGGGTCCGGGAAACACCATATATTTT. Residues: CASSYSRQGPGNTIYF.